This TCR beta chain originates from a study of identical twins. CDR1 and CDR2 from the germline V gene are SGHAT and FQNNGV. There are 15 residues in the CDR3. Trimming took off 4 bases at V and 5 bases at J, with 12 bases between the two ends. This clonotype was counted only a few times. Its antigen remains unidentified. Overall study findings and caveats: Clonotypes of the beta chain that were abundant in cord blood carried fewer insertions (memory repertoires showed none). For out-of-frame beta sequences, excess twin sharing was weaker.

TCRdb re-called the 5' RACE reads with MiXCR, one entry per CDR3 protein. Of about 890,000 distinct CDR3 sequences in the sample, more than 9% were seen once. This sample was shared with a second study, whose subject was yellow fever vaccine responses in identical twins.

The J gene is TRBJ1-6, the V gene TRBV11-2; D might be TRBD1 (6 bases). The sequence derives from a woman aged 18-30 years in good health. Sequencing used PBMCs. DNA for the CDR3: TGTGCCAGCAGCTCCTACAGGGAAAATAATTCACCCCTCCACTTT. Amino acids: CASSSYRENNSPLHF.